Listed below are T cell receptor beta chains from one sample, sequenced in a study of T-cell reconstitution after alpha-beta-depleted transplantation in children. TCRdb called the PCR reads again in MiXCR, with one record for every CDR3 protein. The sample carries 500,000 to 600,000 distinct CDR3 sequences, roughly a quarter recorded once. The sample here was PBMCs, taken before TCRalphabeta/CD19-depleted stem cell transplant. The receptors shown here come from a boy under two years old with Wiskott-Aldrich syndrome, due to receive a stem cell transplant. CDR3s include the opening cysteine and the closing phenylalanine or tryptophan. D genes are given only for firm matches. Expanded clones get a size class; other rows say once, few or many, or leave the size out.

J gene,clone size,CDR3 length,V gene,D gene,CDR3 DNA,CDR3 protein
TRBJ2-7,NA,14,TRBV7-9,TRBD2,TGTGCCAGCAGCTTGGGACTAGCGGACCACGAGCAGTACTTC,CASSLGLADHEQYF
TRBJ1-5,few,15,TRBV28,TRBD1,TGTGCCAGCAGTTCGACAGGGATAAGCAATCAGCCCCAGCATTTT,CASSSTGISNQPQHF
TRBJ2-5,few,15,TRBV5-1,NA,TGCGCCAGCAGCTTGGCCGCGGCTAGCGAAGAGACCCAGTACTTC,CASSLAAASEETQYF
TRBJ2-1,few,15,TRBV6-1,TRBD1,TGTGCCAGCAGAGAGACCGGGACAGGAAACAATGAGCAGTTCTTC,CASRETGTGNNEQFF
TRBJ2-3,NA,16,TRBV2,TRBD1,TGTGCCAGCAGTGAAATGGGTCGGGACAGGGCAGATACGCAGTATTTT,CASSEMGRDRADTQYF
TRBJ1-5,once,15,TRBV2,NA,TGTGCCAGCTCCTCCGGGACACATAGCAATCAGCCCCAGCATTTT,CASSSGTHSNQPQHF
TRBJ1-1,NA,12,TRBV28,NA,TGTGCCAGCAGTTTGTTACGGGTTGAAGCTTTCTTT,CASSLLRVEAFF
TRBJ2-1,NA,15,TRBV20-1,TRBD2,TGCAGTGCTAGAGGCCTAGCGGGAGGTTTATATGAGCAGTTCTTC,CSARGLAGGLYEQFF
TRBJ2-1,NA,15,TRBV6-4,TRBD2,TGTGCCAGCAGACCTTCTAGCGGGAGTTGGAATGAGCAGTTCTTC,CASRPSSGSWNEQFF
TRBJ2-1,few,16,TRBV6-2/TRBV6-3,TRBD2,TGTGCCAGCAGTTACAGAACCGGGACTAGCGTTCATGAGCAGTTCTTC,CASSYRTGTSVHEQFF
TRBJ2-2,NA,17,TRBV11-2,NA,TGTGCCAGCAGCTTAAATTGGGGGCACGGCTTCACCGGGGAGCTGTTTTTT,CASSLNWGHGFTGELFF
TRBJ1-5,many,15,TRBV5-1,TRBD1,TGCGCCAGCAGCCCCGGGACAGGGGTCAATCAGCCCCAGCATTTT,CASSPGTGVNQPQHF
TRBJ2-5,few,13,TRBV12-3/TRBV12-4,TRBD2,TGTGCCAGCAGTTTTGCGGGAGGGGAGACCCAGTACTTC,CASSFAGGETQYF
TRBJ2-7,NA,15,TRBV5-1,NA,TGCGCCAGCAGCTTACGCCCCAGGGTGACTTACGAGCAGTACTTC,CASSLRPRVTYEQYF
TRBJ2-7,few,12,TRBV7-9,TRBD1,TGTGCCAGCTGGGACAGGTATTCCGAGCAGTACTTC,CASWDRYSEQYF
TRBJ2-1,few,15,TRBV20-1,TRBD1,TGCAGTGCTTCCCCTACAGGGGCGAAGAGTGCTGAGCAGTTCTTC,CSASPTGAKSAEQFF
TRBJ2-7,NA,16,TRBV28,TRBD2,TGTGCCAGCAGTTTATGGCGGGAGGGAAGCTCCTACGAGCAGTACTTC,CASSLWREGSSYEQYF
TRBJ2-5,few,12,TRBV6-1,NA,TGTGCCAGCAGTGAATGGGAAGAGACCCAGTACTTC,CASSEWEETQYF
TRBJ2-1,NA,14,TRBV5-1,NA,TGCGCCAGCAGCTTTGGAGGACTGTACAATGAGCAGTTCTTC,CASSFGGLYNEQFF
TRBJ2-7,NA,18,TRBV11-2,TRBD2,TGTGCCAGCAGCCCTGGGCCTAGCGGAGCCGGAGATCCCCACGAGCAGTACTTC,CASSPGPSGAGDPHEQYF
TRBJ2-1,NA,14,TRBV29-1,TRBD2,TGCAGCGTTGAATCCCTAGCGGGACACAATGAGCAGTTCTTC,CSVESLAGHNEQFF
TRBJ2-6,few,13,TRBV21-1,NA,TGTGCCAGCACCGTATCTGGGGCCAACGTCCTGACTTTC,CASTVSGANVLTF
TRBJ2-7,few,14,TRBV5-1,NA,TGCGCCAGCAGCTGGACCACTACTACCTACGAGCAGTACTTC,CASSWTTTTYEQYF
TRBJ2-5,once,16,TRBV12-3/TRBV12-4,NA,TGTGCCAGCACGACCAGCAGTCCTCTCCAAAAAGAGACCCAGTACTTC,CASTTSSPLQKETQYF
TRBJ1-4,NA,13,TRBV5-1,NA,TGCGCCAGCAGCGTACGTCCTGCGGAAAAACTGTTTTTT,CASSVRPAEKLFF
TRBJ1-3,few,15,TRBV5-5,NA,TGTGCCAGCAGCTTGCACAGGAACTCTGGAAACACCATATATTTT,CASSLHRNSGNTIYF
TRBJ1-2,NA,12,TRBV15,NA,TGTGCCACCAGCGTGAGGGGAGATGGCTACACCTTC,CATSVRGDGYTF
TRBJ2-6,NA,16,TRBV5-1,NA,TGCGCCAGCAGCTTGCCACCTTACTCTGGGGCCAACGTCCTGACTTTC,CASSLPPYSGANVLTF
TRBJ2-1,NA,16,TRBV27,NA,TGTGCCAGCAGTTTATCTCAGCAGGGTTGGGTCAATGAGCAGTTCTTC,CASSLSQQGWVNEQFF
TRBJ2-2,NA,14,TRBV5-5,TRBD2,TGTGCCAGCAGCTTTGTGGGACTAACCGGGGAGCTGTTTTTT,CASSFVGLTGELFF
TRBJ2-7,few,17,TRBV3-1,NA,TGTGCCAGCAGCCAAGAGAACCTAGCGAATACTCCCTACGAGCAGTACTTC,CASSQENLANTPYEQYF
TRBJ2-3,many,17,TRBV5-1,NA,TGCGCCAGCAGCCCGGGACATACGTCCATCTTCACAGATACGCAGTATTTT,CASSPGHTSIFTDTQYF
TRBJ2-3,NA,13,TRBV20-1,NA,TGCAGTGCTAGTCCTAGTTGGATAGATACGCAGTATTTT,CSASPSWIDTQYF
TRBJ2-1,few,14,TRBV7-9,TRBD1,TGTGCCAGCAGCATACGACAGGGTTACAATGAGCAGTTCTTC,CASSIRQGYNEQFF
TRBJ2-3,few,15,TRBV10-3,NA,TGTGCCATCAGTGGCCTCCTTAGTACTTCATTCACGCAGTATTTT,CAISGLLSTSFTQYF
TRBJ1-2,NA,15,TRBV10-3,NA,TGTGCCATCAGTGAGTCGGGGGGAGTCGGCTATGGCTACACCTTC,CAISESGGVGYGYTF
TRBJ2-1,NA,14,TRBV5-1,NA,TGCGCCAGCAGCTTGGCACTACTCTACAATGAGCAGTTCTTC,CASSLALLYNEQFF
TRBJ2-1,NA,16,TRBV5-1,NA,TGCGCCAGCAGCTTGGAGTCCCCGTCGAAATACAATGAGCAGTTCTTC,CASSLESPSKYNEQFF
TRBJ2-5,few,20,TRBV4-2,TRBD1,TGTGCCAGCAGCCAAGGTGCCGGGACAGGGGGGCCGCCGTACCAAGAGACCCAGTACTTC,CASSQGAGTGGPPYQETQYF
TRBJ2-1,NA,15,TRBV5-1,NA,TGCGCCAGCAGCTTCGGTGCGTCAGAGGTCTATGAGCAGTTCTTC,CASSFGASEVYEQFF
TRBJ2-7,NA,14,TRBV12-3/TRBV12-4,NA,TGTGCCAGCAGGTACGCAGGGCGCGCCTACGAGCAGTACTTC,CASRYAGRAYEQYF
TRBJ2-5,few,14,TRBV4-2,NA,TGTGCCAGCAGCCAAGATAGGAGGCAAGAGACCCAGTACTTC,CASSQDRRQETQYF
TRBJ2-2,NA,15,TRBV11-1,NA,TGTGCCAGCAGCTTAGCGTCTAGAAGGACCGGGGAGCTGTTTTTT,CASSLASRRTGELFF
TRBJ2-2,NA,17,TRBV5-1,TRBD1,TGCGCCAGCAGCGGTGAACAGGGGCTCCTTAACACCGGGGAGCTGTTTTTT,CASSGEQGLLNTGELFF
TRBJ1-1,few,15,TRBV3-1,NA,TGTGCCAGCAGCCAAGCCGCCCAAAAATACACTGAAGCTTTCTTT,CASSQAAQKYTEAFF
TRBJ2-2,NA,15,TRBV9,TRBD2,TGTGCCAGCAGCCCAGCGGGAGGGCCCGCCGGGGAGCTGTTTTTT,CASSPAGGPAGELFF
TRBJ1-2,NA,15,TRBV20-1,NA,TGCAGTGCTAGAGACCCGGGACGGGGAGACTATGGCTACACCTTC,CSARDPGRGDYGYTF
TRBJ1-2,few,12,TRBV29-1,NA,TGCAGCGTTGTTAAGGGAATAGGTGGCTACACCTTC,CSVVKGIGGYTF
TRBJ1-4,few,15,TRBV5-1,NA,TGCGCCAGCAGCTTGGCCGGCTACAATAATGAAAAACTGTTTTTT,CASSLAGYNNEKLFF
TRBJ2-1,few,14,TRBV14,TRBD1,TGTGCCAGCAGCCACAGGACAGGGCGGAATGAGCAGTTCTTC,CASSHRTGRNEQFF
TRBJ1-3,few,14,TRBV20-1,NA,TGCAGTGCTAGAGCCGGGGGCCCTGGAAACACCATATATTTT,CSARAGGPGNTIYF
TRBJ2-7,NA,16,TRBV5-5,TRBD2,TGTGCCAGCAGCGTCGCCGGGACTAGCGGCGTTTACGAGCAGTACTTC,CASSVAGTSGVYEQYF
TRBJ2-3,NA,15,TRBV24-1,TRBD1,TGTGCCACCAGTGGCAGGGGGATAAGCACAGATACGCAGTATTTT,CATSGRGISTDTQYF
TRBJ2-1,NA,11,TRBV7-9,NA,TGTGCCAGCAGCCCAGGGGCAAGGCAGTTCTTC,CASSPGARQFF